This T cell receptor (beta chain) appears in the sequencing data of a study of blood T cell repertoires in COVID-19. At the level of the study: PBMCs, B-cell-depleted T cells, or T cells provided the cDNA or gDNA that made up the material.

The V end lost 7 bases, the J end lost 1 base, and 12 bases lay between the germline ends. Per the germline V gene, CDR1 is MNHEY and CDR2 is SVGAGI. The CDR3 length is 14 residues. As originally analysed: By means of reference gene primer amplification, nucleated cell counts were estimated. Sequencing used immunoSEQ multiplex PCR; TCRdb keeps in-frame clones, though not all of them. V and J calls and clone size are copied from that table; D and trimming were computed from the DNA. Of roughly 230,000 clones in the sample, around 81% were seen once. The specimen sequenced was peripheral blood. This receptor was identified in a woman in her sixties with active or convalescent COVID-19. This chain links TRBV6-5 with TRBJ2-3, with D perhaps matching TRBD2 (5 bases). CDR3 nucleotide sequence: TGTGCCAGCATCAAAGTCGGGGGCACAGATACGCAGTATTTT. Translated: CASIKVGGTDTQYF.